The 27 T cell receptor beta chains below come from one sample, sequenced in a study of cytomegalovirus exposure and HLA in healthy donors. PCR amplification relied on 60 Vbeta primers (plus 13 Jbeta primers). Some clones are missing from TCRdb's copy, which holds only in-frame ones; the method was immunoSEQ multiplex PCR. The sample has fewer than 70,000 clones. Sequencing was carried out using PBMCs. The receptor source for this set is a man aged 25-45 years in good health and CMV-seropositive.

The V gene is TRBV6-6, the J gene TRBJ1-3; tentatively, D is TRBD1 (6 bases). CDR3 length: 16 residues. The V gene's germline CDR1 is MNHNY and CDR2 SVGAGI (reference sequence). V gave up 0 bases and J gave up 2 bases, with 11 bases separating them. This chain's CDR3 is CASSYSTGNPGNTIYF. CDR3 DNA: TGTGCCAGCAGTTACTCGACAGGAAACCCTGGAAACACCATATATTTT.

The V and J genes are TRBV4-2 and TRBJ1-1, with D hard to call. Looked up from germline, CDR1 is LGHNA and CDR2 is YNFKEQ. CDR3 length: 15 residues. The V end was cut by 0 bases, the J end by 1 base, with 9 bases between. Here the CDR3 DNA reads TGTGCCAGCAGCCAAGATGGTGGCCGGAACACTGAAGCTTTCTTT. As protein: CASSQDGGRNTEAFF.

In DNA, the CDR3 is TGTGCCAGCAGGATAAGACAGGACTACGAGCAGTACTTC. It codes for CASRIRQDYEQYF. The chain links TRBV2 to TRBJ2-7, with D possibly being TRBD1 (6 bases). V was cut by 6 bases and J by 3 bases, with 12 bases left in between. CDR1 SNHLY and CDR2 FYNNEI come from the germline V gene. The CDR3 is 13 residues long.

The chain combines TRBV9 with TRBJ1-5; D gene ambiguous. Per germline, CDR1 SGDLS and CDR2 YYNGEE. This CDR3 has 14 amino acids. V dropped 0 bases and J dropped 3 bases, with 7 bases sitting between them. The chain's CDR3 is CASSVGQYNQPQHF. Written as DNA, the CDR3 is TGTGCCAGCAGCGTAGGGCAGTACAATCAGCCCCAGCATTTT.

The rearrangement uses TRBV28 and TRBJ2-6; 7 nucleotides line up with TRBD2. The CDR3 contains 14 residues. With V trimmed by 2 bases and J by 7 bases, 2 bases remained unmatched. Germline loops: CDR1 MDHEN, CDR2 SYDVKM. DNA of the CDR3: TGTGCCAGCAGTTTAGGGGGGGATGCCAACGTCCTGACTTTC. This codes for CASSLGGDANVLTF. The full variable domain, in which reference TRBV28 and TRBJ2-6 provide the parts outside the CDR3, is DVKVTQSSRYLVKRTGEKVFLECVQDMDHENMFWYRQDPGLGLRLIYFSYDVKMKEKGDIPEGYSVSREKKERFSLILESASTNQTSMYLCASSLGGDANVLTFGAGSRLTVL.

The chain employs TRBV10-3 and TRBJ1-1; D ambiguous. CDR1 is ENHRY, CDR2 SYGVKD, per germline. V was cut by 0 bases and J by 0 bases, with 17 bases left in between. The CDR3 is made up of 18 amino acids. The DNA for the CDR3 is TGTGCCATCAGTGAGTCGAAAGGGAGGGCCTTGATGAACACTGAAGCTTTCTTT. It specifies CAISESKGRALMNTEAFF.

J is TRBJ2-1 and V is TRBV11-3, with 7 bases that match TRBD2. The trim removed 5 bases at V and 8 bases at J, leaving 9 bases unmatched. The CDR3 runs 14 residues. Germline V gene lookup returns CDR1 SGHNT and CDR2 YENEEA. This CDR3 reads CASSLGAGVDEQFF. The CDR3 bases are TGTGCCAGCAGCCTCGGGGCGGGGGTCGATGAGCAGTTCTTC. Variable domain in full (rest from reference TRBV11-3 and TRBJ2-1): EAGVVQSPRYKIIEKKQPVAFWCNPISGHNTLYWYLQNLGQGPELLIRYENEEAVDDSQLPKDRFSAERLKGVDSTLKIQPAELGDSAVYLCASSLGAGVDEQFFGPGTRLTVL.

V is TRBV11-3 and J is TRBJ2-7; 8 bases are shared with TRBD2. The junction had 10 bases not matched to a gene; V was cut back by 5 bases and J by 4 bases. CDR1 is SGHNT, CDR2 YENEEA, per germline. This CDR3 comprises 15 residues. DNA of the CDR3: TGTGCCAGCAGCCCACACCTCGGGAGGGATTACGAGCAGTACTTC. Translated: CASSPHLGRDYEQYF.

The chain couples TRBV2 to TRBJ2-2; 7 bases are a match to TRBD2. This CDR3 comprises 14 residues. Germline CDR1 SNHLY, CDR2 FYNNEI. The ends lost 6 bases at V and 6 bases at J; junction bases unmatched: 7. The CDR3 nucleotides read TGTGCCAGCAGACAACGTGGGGGGGCCGGGGAGCTGTTTTTT. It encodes CASRQRGGAGELFF.

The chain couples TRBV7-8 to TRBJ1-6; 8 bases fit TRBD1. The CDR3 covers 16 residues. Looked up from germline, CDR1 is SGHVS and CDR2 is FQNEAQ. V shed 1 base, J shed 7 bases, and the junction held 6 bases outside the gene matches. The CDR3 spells CASSLDRQGRNSPLHF. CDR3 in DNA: TGTGCCAGCAGCTTAGACCGACAGGGGAGGAATTCACCCCTCCACTTT.

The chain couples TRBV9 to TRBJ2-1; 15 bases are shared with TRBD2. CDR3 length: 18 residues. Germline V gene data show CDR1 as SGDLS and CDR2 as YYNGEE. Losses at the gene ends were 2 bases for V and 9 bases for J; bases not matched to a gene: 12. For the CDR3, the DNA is TGTGCCAGCAGCGTTGGACTAGCGGGGGGGCAAGGGATTGGTGAGCAGTTCTTC. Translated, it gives CASSVGLAGGQGIGEQFF. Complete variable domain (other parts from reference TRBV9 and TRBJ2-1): DSGVTQTPKHLITATGQRVTLRCSPRSGDLSVYWYQQSLDQGLQFLIQYYNGEERAKGNILERFSAQQFPDLHSELNLSSLELGDSALYFCASSVGLAGGQGIGEQFFGPGTRLTVL.

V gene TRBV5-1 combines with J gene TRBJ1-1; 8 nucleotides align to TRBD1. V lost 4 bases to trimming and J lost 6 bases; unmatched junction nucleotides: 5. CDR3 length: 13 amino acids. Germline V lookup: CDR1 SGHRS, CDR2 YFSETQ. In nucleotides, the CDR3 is TGCGCCAGCAGCCCCGGGACAGGAGCTGAAGCTTTCTTT. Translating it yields CASSPGTGAEAFF. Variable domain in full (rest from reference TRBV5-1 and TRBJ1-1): KAGVTQTPRYLIKTRGQQVTLSCSPISGHRSVSWYQQTPGQGLQFLFEYFSETQRNKGNFPGRFSGRQFSNSRSEMNVSTLELGDSALYLCASSPGTGAEAFFGQGTRLTVV.

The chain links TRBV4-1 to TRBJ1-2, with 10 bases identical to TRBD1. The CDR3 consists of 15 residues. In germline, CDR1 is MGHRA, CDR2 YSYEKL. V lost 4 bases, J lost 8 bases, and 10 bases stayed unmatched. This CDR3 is CASSPRRTGGGGYTF. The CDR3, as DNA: TGCGCCAGCAGCCCAAGACGGACAGGGGGTGGGGGCTACACCTTC.

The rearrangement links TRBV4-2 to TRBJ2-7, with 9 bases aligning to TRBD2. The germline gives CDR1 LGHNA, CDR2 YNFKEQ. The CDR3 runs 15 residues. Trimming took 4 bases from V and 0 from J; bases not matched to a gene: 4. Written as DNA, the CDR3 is TGTGCCAGCAGCCTAGGGACTAGCCGCTCCTACGAGCAGTACTTC. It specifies CASSLGTSRSYEQYF.

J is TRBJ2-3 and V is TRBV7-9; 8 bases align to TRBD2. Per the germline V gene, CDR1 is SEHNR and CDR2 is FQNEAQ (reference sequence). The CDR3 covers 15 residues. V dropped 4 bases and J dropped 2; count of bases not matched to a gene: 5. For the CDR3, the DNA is TGTGCCAGCAGCTCAAGGCGGGAGGACACAGATACGCAGTATTTT. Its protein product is CASSSRREDTDTQYF.

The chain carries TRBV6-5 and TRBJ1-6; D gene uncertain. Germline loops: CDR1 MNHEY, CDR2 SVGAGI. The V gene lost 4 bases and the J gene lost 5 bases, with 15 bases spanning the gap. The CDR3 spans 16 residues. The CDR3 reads CASSSLTVLNNSPLHF. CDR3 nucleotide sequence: TGTGCCAGCAGTTCCCTCACGGTCCTGAATAATTCACCCCTCCACTTT.

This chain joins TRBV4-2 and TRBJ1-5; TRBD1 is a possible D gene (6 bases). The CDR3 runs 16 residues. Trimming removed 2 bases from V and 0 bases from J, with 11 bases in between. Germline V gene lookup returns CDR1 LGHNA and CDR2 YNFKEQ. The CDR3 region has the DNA TGTGCCAGCAGCCAACCACCACAGGGTAGCAATCAGCCCCAGCATTTT. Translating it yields CASSQPPQGSNQPQHF.

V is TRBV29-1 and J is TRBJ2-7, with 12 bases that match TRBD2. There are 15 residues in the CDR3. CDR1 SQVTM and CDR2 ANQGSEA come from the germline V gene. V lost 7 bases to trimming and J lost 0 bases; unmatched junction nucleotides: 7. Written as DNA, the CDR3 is TGCAGCGCTGGGACTAGCGGGCCCAACTCCTACGAGCAGTACTTC. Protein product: CSAGTSGPNSYEQYF.

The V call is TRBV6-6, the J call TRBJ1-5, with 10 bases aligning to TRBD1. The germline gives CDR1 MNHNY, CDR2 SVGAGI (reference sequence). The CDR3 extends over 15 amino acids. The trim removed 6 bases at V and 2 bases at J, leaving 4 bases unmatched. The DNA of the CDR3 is TGTGCCAGCAGCGACGGGACAGGGGGCAATCAGCCCCAGCATTTT. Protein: CASSDGTGGNQPQHF.

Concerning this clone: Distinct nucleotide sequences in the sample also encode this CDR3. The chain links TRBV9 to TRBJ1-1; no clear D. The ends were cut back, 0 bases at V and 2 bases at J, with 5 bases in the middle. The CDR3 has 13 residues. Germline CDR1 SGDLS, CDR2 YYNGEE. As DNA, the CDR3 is TGTGCCAGCAGCGTAGATAGCAACACTGAAGCTTTCTTT. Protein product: CASSVDSNTEAFF.

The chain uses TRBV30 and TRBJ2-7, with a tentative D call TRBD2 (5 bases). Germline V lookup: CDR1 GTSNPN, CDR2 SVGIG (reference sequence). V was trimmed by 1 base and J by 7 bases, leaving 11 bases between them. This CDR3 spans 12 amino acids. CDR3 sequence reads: CAWSDPPGEQYF. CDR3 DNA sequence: TGTGCCTGGAGTGACCCACCGGGGGAGCAGTACTTC.

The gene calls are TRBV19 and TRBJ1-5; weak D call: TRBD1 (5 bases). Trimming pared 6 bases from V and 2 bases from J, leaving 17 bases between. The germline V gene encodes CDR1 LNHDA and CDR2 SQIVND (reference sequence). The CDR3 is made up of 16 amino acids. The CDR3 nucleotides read TGTGCCAGTAGGCCGAGCGTGGGGCAGGGCAATCAGCCCCAGCATTTT. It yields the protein CASRPSVGQGNQPQHF.

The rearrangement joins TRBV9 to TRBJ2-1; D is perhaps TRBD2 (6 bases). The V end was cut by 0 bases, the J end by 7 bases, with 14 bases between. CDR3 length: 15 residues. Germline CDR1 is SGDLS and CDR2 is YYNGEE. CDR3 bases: TGTGCCAGCAGCGTAGGGGGTAGCGGCCTAAATGAGCAGTTCTTC. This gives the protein CASSVGGSGLNEQFF.

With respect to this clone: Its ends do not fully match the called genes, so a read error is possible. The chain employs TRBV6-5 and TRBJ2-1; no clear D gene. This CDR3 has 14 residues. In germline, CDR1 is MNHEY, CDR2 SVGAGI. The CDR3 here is CASSPTSSDNEQFF. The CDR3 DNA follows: TGTGCCAGCAGTCCAACGAGCTCCGACAATGAGCAGTTCTTC.

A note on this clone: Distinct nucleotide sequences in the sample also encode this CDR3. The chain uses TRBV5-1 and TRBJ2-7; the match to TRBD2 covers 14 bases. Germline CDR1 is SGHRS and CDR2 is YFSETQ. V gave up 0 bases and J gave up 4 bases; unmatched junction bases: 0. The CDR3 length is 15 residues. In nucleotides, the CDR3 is TGCGCCAGCAGCTTGGGACTAGCGGGAGGGTACGAGCAGTACTTC. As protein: CASSLGLAGGYEQYF.

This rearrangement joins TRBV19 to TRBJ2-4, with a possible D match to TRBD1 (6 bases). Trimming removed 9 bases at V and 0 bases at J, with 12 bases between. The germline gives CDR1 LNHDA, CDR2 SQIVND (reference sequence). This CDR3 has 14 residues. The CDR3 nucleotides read TGTGCCAGCGGGATACAGGGAGCCAAAAACATTCAGTACTTC. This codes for CASGIQGAKNIQYF.

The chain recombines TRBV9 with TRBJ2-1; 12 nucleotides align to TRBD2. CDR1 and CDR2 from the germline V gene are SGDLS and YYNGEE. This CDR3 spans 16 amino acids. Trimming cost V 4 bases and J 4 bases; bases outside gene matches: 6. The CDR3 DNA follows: TGTGCCAGCAGCCCGCGACTAGCGGGGGCTTACAATGAGCAGTTCTTC. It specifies CASSPRLAGAYNEQFF.